The rows below give T cell receptor beta chains drawn from one sample of a study of human CD8 memory T cell subsets. No DNA is given; TCRdb re-called the 5' RACE reads and lists each CDR3 protein once. The listing contains thousands of distinct CDR3 sequences. The specimen sequenced was CD8+ T cells from PBMCs. Receptors were obtained from a human donor in good health. The CDR3 runs from the conserved cysteine through the conserved F or W. A row's size may be missing; if present it is once, few, many or a size class.

abundance: NA; v_gene: TRBV10-2; j_gene: TRBJ2-2; CDR3aa: CASSEPPEGRKVGELFF
abundance: NA; v_gene: TRBV4-1; j_gene: TRBJ1-2; CDR3aa: CASSQDGAGLPYGYTF
abundance: NA; v_gene: TRBV12-3/TRBV12-4; j_gene: TRBJ1-2; CDR3aa: CASSSVLGGQPNYGYTF
abundance: medium-sized; v_gene: TRBV11-2; j_gene: TRBJ2-5; CDR3aa: CASRTTTQETQYF
abundance: medium-sized; v_gene: TRBV3-1; j_gene: TRBJ2-5; CDR3aa: CASSHPALAGEETQYF
abundance: NA; v_gene: TRBV20-1; j_gene: TRBJ1-4; CDR3aa: CSAPRRVGTNEKLFF
abundance: NA; v_gene: TRBV2; j_gene: TRBJ2-2; CDR3aa: CASSEGGGFDTGELFF
abundance: NA; v_gene: TRBV11-2; j_gene: TRBJ2-3; CDR3aa: CASSFRGGQGDTQYF
abundance: NA; v_gene: TRBV4-3; j_gene: TRBJ2-1; CDR3aa: CASSQEQRGSYEQFF
abundance: medium-sized; v_gene: TRBV6-2/TRBV6-3; j_gene: TRBJ2-1; CDR3aa: CASMGSGSYNEQFF
abundance: NA; v_gene: TRBV5-6; j_gene: TRBJ2-3; CDR3aa: CASSEEASGTPKADTQYF
abundance: NA; v_gene: TRBV27; j_gene: TRBJ2-7; CDR3aa: CASSPGTASYEQYF
abundance: NA; v_gene: TRBV6-2/TRBV6-3; j_gene: TRBJ2-5; CDR3aa: CASSYGGGIQETQYF
abundance: NA; v_gene: TRBV7-8; j_gene: TRBJ2-7; CDR3aa: CASSSRDISEQYF
abundance: NA; v_gene: TRBV4-3; j_gene: TRBJ2-3; CDR3aa: CASSQVYVVWLAVDTQYF
abundance: NA; v_gene: TRBV14; j_gene: TRBJ2-5; CDR3aa: CASSEQGDGEETQYF
abundance: NA; v_gene: TRBV24-1; j_gene: TRBJ2-1; CDR3aa: CATSDDRTDRTYNEQFF
abundance: NA; v_gene: TRBV28; j_gene: TRBJ1-1; CDR3aa: CASSWEVTEAFF
abundance: NA; v_gene: TRBV27; j_gene: TRBJ1-2; CDR3aa: CASRGTGEGYTF
abundance: NA; v_gene: TRBV2; j_gene: TRBJ2-5; CDR3aa: CASSEKRGGKTQYF
abundance: NA; v_gene: TRBV4-3; j_gene: TRBJ1-1; CDR3aa: CASSQDPGETEAFF
abundance: NA; v_gene: TRBV27; j_gene: TRBJ2-4; CDR3aa: CASIPGQALAKNIQYF
abundance: NA; v_gene: TRBV7-6; j_gene: TRBJ2-1; CDR3aa: CASSVRLAGGNEQFF
abundance: NA; v_gene: TRBV5-7; j_gene: TRBJ2-7; CDR3aa: CASSWVRDRGYF
abundance: NA; v_gene: TRBV9; j_gene: TRBJ1-5; CDR3aa: CASSLTGYVNQPQHF
abundance: medium-sized; v_gene: TRBV5-1; j_gene: TRBJ1-1; CDR3aa: CASSQDSGMNTEAFF